These 26 T cell receptor beta chains share one sample of origin, sequenced in a study of cytomegalovirus exposure and HLA in healthy donors. The primer mix had 60 Vbeta and 13 Jbeta primers. The data were produced by immunoSEQ multiplex PCR, yet TCRdb's version contains in-frame clones alone and is incomplete. This table has over 130,000 clones, almost 85% appearing once. Material for sequencing was PBMCs. The receptors stem from a man aged 25-40 years in good health and CMV-seropositive.

The chain combines TRBV28 with TRBJ2-2, with D tentatively TRBD1 (5 bases). From germline, CDR1 is MDHEN and CDR2 SYDVKM. CDR3 length: 14 residues. V lost 5 bases, J lost 5 bases, and 12 bases lay in between. DNA for the CDR3: TGTGCCAGCAGTGATACAGGTTGGACCGGGGAGCTGTTTTTT. Translated, it gives CASSDTGWTGELFF.

With regard to this clone: At one of its ends the junction is not consistent with the germline gene, which may arise from a read error. This chain connects TRBV7-9 to TRBJ2-2; D might be TRBD2 (6 bases). Germline-derived CDR1 and CDR2 are SEHNR and FQNEAQ (reference sequence). The CDR3 runs 17 residues. CDR3 in amino acids: CSSSTRGTAMNTGELFF. In DNA, the CDR3 is TGTTCCAGCAGCACCCGCGGGACGGCGATGAACACCGGGGAGCTGTTTTTT.

J is TRBJ2-7 and V is TRBV5-1; 8 nucleotides match TRBD2. The CDR3 is 15 amino acids. CDR1 and CDR2 (germline): SGHRS, YFSETQ. The J segment lost 5 bases and the V segment lost 0 bases, leaving 7 bases of the junction unmatched. CDR3 sequence: CASSLGTSSNDEQYF. The CDR3 region has the DNA TGCGCCAGCAGCTTGGGGACTAGCTCGAACGACGAGCAGTACTTC.

The chain is built from TRBV13 and TRBJ2-7, with 9 bases aligning to TRBD1. Per germline, CDR1 PRHDT and CDR2 FYEKMQ (reference sequence). Trimming cost V 4 bases and J 4 bases; bases outside gene matches: 5. This CDR3 contains 14 residues. The CDR3 DNA is TGTGCCAGCAGCTCCCAGGGACAGGGTTACGAGCAGTACTTC. The encoded protein is CASSSQGQGYEQYF. Full variable domain (rest looked up from reference TRBV13 and TRBJ2-7): AAGVIQSPRHLIKEKRETATLKCYPIPRHDTVYWYQQGPGQDPQFLISFYEKMQSDKGSIPDRFSAQQFSDYHSELNMSSLELGDSALYFCASSSQGQGYEQYFGPGTRLTVT.

The V call is TRBV7-3, the J call TRBJ2-5, with 10 bases that match TRBD2. The CDR3 sequence is 16 residues long. Germline trimming cut 1 base from V and 4 bases from J; bases unmatched to any gene: 6. The V gene's germline CDR1 is SGHTA and CDR2 FQGTGA. In DNA form, the CDR3 reads TGTGCCAGCAGCTTAAATCCTAGCGGGAGTACAGAGACCCAGTACTTC. It yields the protein CASSLNPSGSTETQYF.

The rearrangement joins TRBV7-9 to TRBJ2-1, with D maybe TRBD2 (5 bases). Germline V CDR1 and CDR2: SEHNR, FQNEAQ (reference sequence). Deletions cut 0 bases from V and 5 bases from J, with 11 bases between. The CDR3 consists of 15 residues. CDR3 amino acids: CASSLAAGLNNEQFF. In DNA, the CDR3 is TGTGCCAGCAGCTTAGCTGCTGGACTTAACAATGAGCAGTTCTTC.

The gene calls are TRBV19 and TRBJ1-1; 10 nucleotides agree with TRBD1. V was clipped by 6 bases and J by 1 base; unmatched bases: 2. This CDR3 has 14 residues. CDR1 and CDR2 (germline): LNHDA, SQIVND (reference sequence). In nucleotides, the CDR3 is TGTGCCAGTAGGACAGGGGGCCAGAACACTGAAGCTTTCTTT. Amino acid sequence: CASRTGGQNTEAFF.

This chain connects TRBV28 to TRBJ1-5; D remains unclear. CDR3 length equals 13 residues. The V end lost 6 bases, the J end lost 0 bases, and 6 bases lay between the germline ends. CDR1 and CDR2 from the germline V gene are MDHEN and SYDVKM. CDR3 sequence (DNA): TGTGCCAGCAGAGGAGATAGCAATCAGCCCCAGCATTTT. Translating gives CASRGDSNQPQHF.

This chain joins TRBV18 and TRBJ1-1, with 8 nucleotides matching TRBD1. Germline CDR1 and CDR2: KGHSH and LQKENI. This CDR3 has 15 amino acids. With 6 bases clipped from V and 1 base from J, the junction kept 7 bases outside the gene matches. CDR3 coding DNA: TGTGCCAGCTCGACTGGAGACAGGGGGAACACTGAAGCTTTCTTT. It translates to CASSTGDRGNTEAFF.

This chain joins TRBV7-8 and TRBJ1-1, with a weak D call TRBD1 (5 bases). The CDR3 covers 13 residues. Germline CDR1 and CDR2: SGHVS and FQNEAQ. V gave up 6 bases and J gave up 4 bases, with 12 bases separating them. The CDR3 here is CASSFHGGTEAFF. CDR3 DNA: TGTGCCAGCAGTTTTCACGGGGGCACTGAAGCTTTCTTT.

This chain links TRBV7-9 with TRBJ1-2, with D tentatively TRBD1 (5 bases). The germline V gene has CDR1 SEHNR and CDR2 FQNEAQ (reference sequence). Trimming stripped 4 bases from V and 3 bases from J, with 9 bases between. The CDR3 is 13 amino acids. The CDR3 sequence is CASSSGQHYGYTF. The CDR3 DNA is TGTGCCAGCAGCTCCGGACAACACTATGGCTACACCTTC.

The V call is TRBV7-9, the J call TRBJ2-7; 9 bases match TRBD1. There are 13 residues in the CDR3. Germline CDR1 and CDR2: SEHNR and FQNEAQ (reference sequence). V gave up 5 bases and J gave up 13 bases; unmatched junction bases: 12. CDR3 in amino acids: CASSPRDRVTVYF. The CDR3 DNA is TGTGCCAGCAGCCCCAGGGACAGGGTGACGGTATACTTC.

The genes are TRBV7-9 and TRBJ1-2; D may be TRBD1 (6 bases). This CDR3 has 17 residues. Germline V gene lookup returns CDR1 SEHNR and CDR2 FQNEAQ (reference sequence). Trimming removed 3 bases at V and 2 bases at J, with 19 bases between. The CDR3 region has the DNA TGTGCCAGCAGCTTCAACCCCGGGACAAGGAAAAACTATGGCTACACCTTC. It is translated as CASSFNPGTRKNYGYTF.

The V gene is TRBV28, the J gene TRBJ1-1, with D perhaps TRBD1 (5 bases). The CDR3 spans 14 residues. The germline V gene encodes CDR1 MDHEN and CDR2 SYDVKM. The V gene lost 3 bases and the J gene lost 4 bases, with 12 bases spanning the gap. CDR3 residues: CASSFRGRGTEAFF. The DNA for the CDR3 is TGTGCCAGCAGTTTTAGGGGCCGCGGCACTGAAGCTTTCTTT.

This clone has more than one count but fewer than ten. The rearrangement joins TRBV19 to TRBJ1-4, with TRBD1 as a possible D gene (5 bases). V shed 7 bases and J shed 4 bases, with 25 bases lying between them. This CDR3 is built from 18 residues. Germline loops: CDR1 LNHDA, CDR2 SQIVND (reference sequence). CDR3 coding DNA: TGTGCCAGTACCTCAGGACGGGGGACCTTGACGCTTAATGAAAAACTGTTTTTT. Translation gives CASTSGRGTLTLNEKLFF.

V gene TRBV28 combines with J gene TRBJ2-4; D is unclear. The V end was cut by 2 bases, the J end by 0 bases, with 11 bases between. Germline-derived CDR1 and CDR2 are MDHEN and SYDVKM. This CDR3 is 16 amino acids long. As DNA, the CDR3 is TGTGCCAGCAGTTTACCGGAGCCTCTAGCCAAAAACATTCAGTACTTC. Its protein product is CASSLPEPLAKNIQYF.

This chain connects TRBV7-2 to TRBJ2-5, with 7 bases identical to TRBD2. Germline V gene lookup returns CDR1 SGHTA and CDR2 FQGNSA. CDR3 length: 13 amino acids. Trimming at V came to 6 bases and at J to 7 bases, leaving 8 bases not matched to a gene. CDR3 sequence reads: CASSSTPGGTQYF. In nucleotides, the CDR3 is TGTGCCAGCAGTTCTACCCCGGGGGGGACCCAGTACTTC.

The sample holds many counts of this clone. Other DNA sequences of this sample code for an identical CDR3. The chain couples TRBV5-4 to TRBJ2-3, with unresolved D. This CDR3 region has 12 residues. Trimming left V 4 bases short and J 0 bases short, with 3 bases between. Germline CDR1 and CDR2: SGHNT and YYREEE (reference sequence). CDR3 nucleotide sequence: TGTGCCAGCAGCCTTAGCACAGATACGCAGTATTTT. It translates to CASSLSTDTQYF.

The chain uses TRBV10-1 and TRBJ2-7; 9 bases are a match to TRBD1. This CDR3 has 14 amino acids. V gave up 6 bases and J gave up 3 bases; unmatched junction bases: 6. Germline-derived CDR1 and CDR2 are WNHNN and SYGVQD (reference sequence). The DNA of the CDR3 is TGCGCCAGCAGACAGGGGGCTTATGGCTACGAGCAGTACTTC. The encoded protein is CASRQGAYGYEQYF.

The chain combines TRBV5-6 with TRBJ2-5; 9 positions match TRBD1. Germline CDR1 reads SGHDT; CDR2 reads YYEEEE. CDR3 length: 15 residues. Germline trimming cut 2 bases from V and 11 bases from J; bases unmatched to any gene: 13. The CDR3: CASSFRDRDLGEQYF. The CDR3 DNA reads TGTGCCAGCAGCTTCCGGGACAGGGATCTGGGTGAGCAGTACTTC. Together with reference TRBV5-6 and TRBJ2-5, the CDR3 gives the full variable domain: DAGVTQSPTHLIKTRGQQVTLRCSPKSGHDTVSWYQQALGQGPQFIFQYYEEEERQRGNFPDRFSGHQFPNYSSELNVNALLLGDSALYLCASSFRDRDLGEQYFGPGTRLLVL.

This clone was counted a few times. The V gene is TRBV6-1, the J gene TRBJ1-4; no definite D call. The V and J ends lost 5 bases and 5 bases respectively, with 12 bases between them. The CDR3 loop spans 14 amino acids. CDR1 MNHNS and CDR2 SASEGT come from the germline V gene. CDR3 DNA: TGTGCCAGCAGTCAGCCGGGTTCCAATGAAAAACTGTTTTTT. Its translation is CASSQPGSNEKLFF.

The chain links TRBV5-1 to TRBJ2-3; 7 bases fit TRBD2. CDR1 is SGHRS, CDR2 YFSETQ, per germline. This CDR3 has 14 amino acids. V was pared by 2 bases and J by 6 bases, with 6 bases of the junction left unmatched. CDR3 residues: CASSFTAGEDTQYF. CDR3 nucleotide sequence: TGCGCCAGCAGCTTTACGGCGGGAGAGGATACGCAGTATTTT.

The V and J genes are TRBV19 and TRBJ2-1, with TRBD2 matching over 9 bases. V was pared by 7 bases and J by 8 bases, with 9 bases of the junction left unmatched. There are 14 residues in the CDR3. CDR1 is LNHDA, CDR2 SQIVND, per germline (reference sequence). The CDR3 sequence: CASKFGGGVDEQFF. For the CDR3, the DNA is TGTGCCAGTAAATTTGGCGGGGGGGTCGATGAGCAGTTCTTC.

The chain has TRBV11-2 and TRBJ1-4; no reliable D call. The ends were cut back, 0 bases at V and 12 bases at J, with 20 bases in the middle. The germline V gene has CDR1 SGHAT and CDR2 FQNNGV. The CDR3 sequence is 16 residues long. CDR3 in amino acids: CASSLDGGTLIQELFF. The CDR3 DNA reads TGTGCCAGCAGCTTAGATGGAGGAACGCTGATTCAGGAACTGTTTTTT.

The rearrangement uses TRBV28 and TRBJ2-6, with 7 bases aligning to TRBD1. This CDR3 region has 15 residues. With 5 bases clipped from V and 13 bases from J, the junction kept 14 bases outside the gene matches. Germline CDR1 is MDHEN and CDR2 is SYDVKM. CDR3 sequence reads: CASSPRQGQIMVLTF. CDR3 DNA: TGTGCCAGCAGTCCTCGACAGGGTCAAATAATGGTCCTGACTTTC.

The V gene is TRBV11-3, the J gene TRBJ2-1; 10 nucleotides agree with TRBD2. After removal of 3 bases from V and 4 bases from J, the junction contained 3 bases not matched to a gene. The V gene's germline CDR1 is SGHNT and CDR2 YENEEA. The CDR3 runs to 15 residues. The CDR3 sequence: CASSLIAGGYNEQFF. CDR3 sequence (DNA): TGTGCCAGCAGCTTGATAGCGGGAGGATACAATGAGCAGTTCTTC.